Only a few counts were recorded for the clone carrying this TCR beta chain. The sample is drawn from a study of T cells in Graves' hyperthyroidism and ophthalmopathy. With 7 bases removed from V and 0 bases from J, the gap between germline ends came to 13 bases. This CDR3 is 15 amino acids long. Amplified regions were TCR beta CDR3 sequences from RNA transcripts. HTBI primers drove first-round RT-PCR of the TCR CDR3. TCRdb re-called the multiplex PCR reads through MiXCR, storing one row per CDR3 protein. The sample holds over 700,000 distinct CDR3 sequences, under 20% seen once. The chain carries TRBV12-3 or TRBV12-4 and TRBJ2-1; D possibly corresponds to TRBD2 (7 bases). This sequence was found in a woman aged 50 to 60 with Graves' hyperthyroidism that later progressed to Graves' ophthalmopathy. Sample: blood. CDR3 in DNA: TGTGCCAGCAAGCGAGGGGGGGGCTCCTACAATGAGCAGTTCTTC. It is translated as CASKRGGGSYNEQFF.